This T cell receptor (beta chain) was documented in a study of cytomegalovirus exposure and HLA in healthy donors. Study-wide points: Cytomegalovirus-associated status was assigned to 150 or so TCR beta chains.

13 Jbeta primers and 60 Vbeta primers were used for the PCR. The method was immunoSEQ multiplex PCR; TCRdb's version includes in-frame clones alone and lacks a portion of them. The sample has more than 95,000 clones, around 75% seen once; the top ten hold over 2%. Of note for this clone: Its antigen remains unidentified.

V lost 1 base to trimming and J lost 7 bases; unmatched junction nucleotides: 8. CDR3 length: 16 residues. Germline V lookup: CDR1 SGHNT, CDR2 YYREEE (reference sequence). Specimen: PBMCs. This clonotype was obtained from a man between 25 and 39 years old in good health and CMV-seronegative. The chain combines TRBV5-4 with TRBJ2-2, with TRBD2 matching 9 bases. In DNA form, the CDR3 reads TGTGCCAGCAGCTTGCCTCTAGCGGGGTCTGTCGGGGAGCTGTTTTTT. This codes for CASSLPLAGSVGELFF.